The 16 T cell receptor beta chains listed next were all sequenced from one sample in a study of T-cell memory formation after mild COVID-19. TCRdb called the 5' RACE reads again in MiXCR, with one record for every CDR3 protein. The repertoire holds roughly 340,000 distinct CDR3 sequences, with more than 15% as singletons. The specimen sequenced was PBMCs or a T cell subset sorted from them (not recorded which). The receptors stem from a man aged 18 to 30 who had mild COVID-19 (a few samples of this study predate the infection). Cell type and time point are not known.

This clonotype has only a few counts. The chain recombines TRBV7-6 with TRBJ2-3; D gene uncertain. The length of the CDR3 is 15 residues. Per the germline V gene, CDR1 is SGHVS and CDR2 is FNYEAQ. V lost 5 bases, J lost 1 base, and 13 bases lay in between. The CDR3 DNA sequence: TGTGCCAGCAGCCTTAGTGGGATTCGCACAGATACGCAGTATTTT. Its protein is CASSLSGIRTDTQYF.

The chain carries TRBV6-2 or TRBV6-3 and TRBJ2-2, with 7 bases identical to TRBD1. Germline-derived CDR1 and CDR2 are MNHEY and SVGEGT. The V segment lost 6 bases and the J segment 4 bases; nucleotides outside the gene matches: 11. CDR3 length: 16 amino acids. In DNA form, the CDR3 reads TGTGCCAGCAGCAGGGACAGATGGATGGCCACCGGGGAGCTGTTTTTT. Residues: CASSRDRWMATGELFF.

There are a few counts of this clonotype. The chain links TRBV7-3 to TRBJ2-4; TRBD2 is a possible D gene (5 bases). CDR3 length: 23 amino acids. CDR1 SGHTA and CDR2 FQGTGA come from the germline V gene. Trimming shortened V by 0 bases and J by 0 bases, and 30 bases separated the two germline ends. Here the CDR3 reads CASSLTRFMAGDSRRLAKNIQYF. CDR3 coding DNA: TGTGCCAGCAGCTTAACAAGGTTTATGGCCGGGGATTCCCGCCGATTAGCCAAAAACATTCAGTACTTC. Supplemented by reference TRBV7-3 and TRBJ2-4, the full variable domain reads GAGVSQTPSNKVTEKGKYVELRCDPISGHTALYWYRQSLGQGPEFLIYFQGTGAADDSGLPNDRFFAVRPEGSVSTLKIQRTERGDSAVYLCASSLTRFMAGDSRRLAKNIQYFGAGTRLSVL.

This chain joins TRBV27 and TRBJ2-7; the D is unclear. V was pared by 9 bases and J by 3 bases, with 6 bases between. The CDR3 loop spans 10 amino acids. CDR1 is MNHEY, CDR2 SMNVEV, per germline (reference sequence). The CDR3 coding sequence is TGTGCCAGGGCCCTCTACGAGCAGTACTTC. It translates to CARALYEQYF.

The table lists this clonotype with a few counts. The chain joins TRBV15 to TRBJ2-3, with D perhaps TRBD1 or TRBD2 (5 bases each). This CDR3 contains 15 residues. The V end was cut by 0 bases, the J end by 3 bases, with 10 bases between. The germline V gene encodes CDR1 LNHNV and CDR2 YYDKDF (reference sequence). The CDR3 coding sequence is TGTGCCACCAGCAGAGAGCCGGGGCCGACAGATACGCAGTATTTT. Translated: CATSREPGPTDTQYF.

This clonotype was recorded a few times. The chain carries TRBV7-2 and TRBJ2-3; D is possibly TRBD1 (6 bases). The V and J ends lost 5 bases and 4 bases respectively, with 10 bases between them. Looked up from germline, CDR1 is SGHTA and CDR2 is FQGNSA. This CDR3 is 13 amino acids long. For the CDR3, the DNA is TGTGCCAGCAGCGAGCAGGGGCCAGATACGCAGTATTTT. This translates into CASSEQGPDTQYF.

The table lists this clonotype with a few counts. The chain uses TRBV20-1 and TRBJ2-2, with 12 nucleotides matching TRBD2. Losses at the gene ends were 5 bases for V and 1 base for J; bases not matched to a gene: 14. CDR3 length: 19 residues. The V gene's germline CDR1 is DFQATT and CDR2 SNEGSKA (reference sequence). The CDR3 DNA reads TGCAGTGCTTCACTAGCGGGGGGCACCCATTCGGAGAACACCGGGGAGCTGTTTTTT. Encoded protein: CSASLAGGTHSENTGELFF.

The table lists this clonotype with a few counts. The chain recombines TRBV9 with TRBJ2-3, with 12 bases matching TRBD2. CDR1 and CDR2 (germline): SGDLS, YYNGEE. The CDR3 runs to 17 residues. Losses at the gene ends were 2 bases for V and 4 bases for J; bases not matched to a gene: 8. CDR3 region: CASSVSPSGGEADTQYF. The CDR3 DNA is TGTGCCAGCAGCGTCTCTCCTAGCGGGGGGGAGGCAGATACGCAGTATTTT.

The chain employs TRBV21-1 and TRBJ2-1; the table assigns TRBD1, which was not confirmed against the DNA. TRBV21-1 represents a pseudogene. The CDR3 spans 16 residues. In DNA form, the CDR3 reads TGTGCCAGCAGCAAAGGACGGGACAGGGGGGACAATGAGCAGTTCTTC. Translation: CASSKGRDRGDNEQFF.

This clonotype has at least ten counts. The chain has TRBV5-1 and TRBJ2-6; D possibly corresponds to TRBD2 (6 bases). V was cut by 4 bases and J by 0 bases, with 11 bases left in between. Germline V gene lookup returns CDR1 SGHRS and CDR2 YFSETQ. The CDR3 runs 16 residues. The CDR3 DNA sequence: TGCGCCAGCAGCGGAGGAGGGACCTCTGGGGCCAACGTCCTGACTTTC. Its protein is CASSGGGTSGANVLTF.

The chain recombines TRBV7-6 with TRBJ1-2; no clear D gene. Germline V gives CDR1 SGHVS, CDR2 FNYEAQ. This CDR3 comprises 13 residues. V was clipped by 5 bases and J by 0 bases, with 7 bases between them. The chain's CDR3 is CASSPRPNYGYTF. Here the CDR3 DNA reads TGTGCCAGCAGCCCCCGTCCTAACTATGGCTACACCTTC.

In this sample, this clonotype turned up a few times. The chain links TRBV6-2 or TRBV6-3 to TRBJ2-5; 7 positions match TRBD1. This CDR3 region has 16 residues. The germline V gene encodes CDR1 MNHEY and CDR2 SVGEGT. Trimming at V came to 6 bases and at J to 2 bases, leaving 12 bases not matched to a gene. The CDR3 DNA reads TGTGCCAGCAGCGGTTTCCCGGGGACAGCGCAAGAGACCCAGTACTTC. Its protein product is CASSGFPGTAQETQYF.

This clonotype was picked up a small number of times. The chain recombines TRBV18 with TRBJ2-7; D remains unclear. The CDR3 totals 11 residues. The germline V and J ends were trimmed by 5 bases and 5 bases, with 7 bases remaining between them. CDR1 KGHSH and CDR2 LQKENI come from the germline V gene. CDR3 nucleotide sequence: TGTGCCAGCTCAGATTGGAACGAGCAGTACTTC. Translation gives CASSDWNEQYF.

The genes are TRBV7-3 and TRBJ2-3; 10 nucleotides line up with TRBD2. Germline V CDR1 and CDR2: SGHTA, FQGTGA. CDR3 length: 16 residues. The J segment lost 7 bases and the V segment lost 2 bases, leaving 9 bases of the junction unmatched. The CDR3 loop reads CASSLSLAGVRNTQYF. DNA of the CDR3: TGTGCCAGCAGCTTATCTCTAGCGGGGGTGCGAAATACGCAGTATTTT.

This clonotype was counted only a few times. The V and J genes are TRBV11-3 and TRBJ2-1; D remains unclear. CDR3 length equals 13 residues. V lost 0 bases, J lost 11 bases, and 11 bases lay in between. CDR1 and CDR2 (germline): SGHNT, YENEEA. The CDR3 here is CASSLEQGKKQFF. The CDR3 DNA sequence: TGTGCCAGCAGCTTAGAACAAGGGAAAAAGCAGTTCTTC.

This chain connects TRBV5-1 to TRBJ2-3, with 8 positions matching TRBD1. Trimming cost V 7 bases and J 5 bases; bases outside gene matches: 6. The CDR3 consists of 13 residues. Germline values: CDR1 SGHRS, CDR2 YFSETQ. CDR3 sequence: CASRTGTLDTQYF. CDR3 nucleotides: TGCGCCAGCCGGACAGGGACCTTAGATACGCAGTATTTT.